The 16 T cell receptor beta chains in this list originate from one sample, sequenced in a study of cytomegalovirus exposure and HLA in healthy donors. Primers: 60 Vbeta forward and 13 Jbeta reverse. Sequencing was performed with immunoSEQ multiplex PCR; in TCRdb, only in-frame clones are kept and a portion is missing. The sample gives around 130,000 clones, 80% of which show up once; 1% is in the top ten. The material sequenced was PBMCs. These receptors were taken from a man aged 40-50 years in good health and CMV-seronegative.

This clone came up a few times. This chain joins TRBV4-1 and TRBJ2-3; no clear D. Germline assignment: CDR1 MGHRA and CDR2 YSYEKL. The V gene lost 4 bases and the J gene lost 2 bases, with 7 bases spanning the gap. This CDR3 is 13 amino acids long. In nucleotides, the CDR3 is TGCGCCAGCAGCCCCCCTCTCACAGATACGCAGTATTTT. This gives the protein CASSPPLTDTQYF.

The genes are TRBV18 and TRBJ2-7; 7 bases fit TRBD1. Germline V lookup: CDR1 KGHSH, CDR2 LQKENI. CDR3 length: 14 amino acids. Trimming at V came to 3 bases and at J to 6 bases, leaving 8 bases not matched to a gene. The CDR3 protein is CASSPLNRGSEQYF. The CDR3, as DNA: TGTGCCAGCTCACCGCTAAACAGGGGTTCCGAGCAGTACTTC.

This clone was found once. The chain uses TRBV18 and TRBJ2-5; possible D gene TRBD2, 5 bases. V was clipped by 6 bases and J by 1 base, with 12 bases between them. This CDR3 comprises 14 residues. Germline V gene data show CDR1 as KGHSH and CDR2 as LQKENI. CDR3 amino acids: CASSPGSAQETQYF. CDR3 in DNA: TGTGCCAGCTCCCCGGGGAGTGCCCAAGAGACCCAGTACTTC.

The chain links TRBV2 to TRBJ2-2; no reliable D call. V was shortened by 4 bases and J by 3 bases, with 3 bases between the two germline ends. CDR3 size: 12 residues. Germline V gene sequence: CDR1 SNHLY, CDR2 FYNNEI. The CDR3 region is CASSGDTGELFF. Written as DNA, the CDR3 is TGTGCCAGCAGTGGAGACACCGGGGAGCTGTTTTTT.

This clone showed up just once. The CDR3 is CSVGQGQETQYF. The DNA for the CDR3 is TGCAGCGTTGGACAGGGGCAAGAGACCCAGTACTTC. The rearrangement links TRBV29-1 to TRBJ2-5, with 8 bases fitting TRBD1. The CDR3 has 12 amino acids. The V gene end was trimmed by 4 bases and the J gene end by 2 bases; junction bases not matched to a gene: 0. The germline V gene has CDR1 SQVTM and CDR2 ANQGSEA.

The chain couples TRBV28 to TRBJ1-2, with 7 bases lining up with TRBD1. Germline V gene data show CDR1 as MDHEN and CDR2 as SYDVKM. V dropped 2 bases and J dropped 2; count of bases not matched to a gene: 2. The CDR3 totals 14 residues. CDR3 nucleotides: TGTGCCAGCAGTTTACCGGGACAGAACTATGGCTACACCTTC. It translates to CASSLPGQNYGYTF.

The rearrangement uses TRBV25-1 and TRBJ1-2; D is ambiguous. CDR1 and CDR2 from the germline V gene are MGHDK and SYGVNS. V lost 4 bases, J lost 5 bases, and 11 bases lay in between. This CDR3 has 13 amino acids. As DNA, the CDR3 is TGTGCCAGCAGTGCCGGGGAAAGTTATGGCTACACCTTC. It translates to CASSAGESYGYTF.

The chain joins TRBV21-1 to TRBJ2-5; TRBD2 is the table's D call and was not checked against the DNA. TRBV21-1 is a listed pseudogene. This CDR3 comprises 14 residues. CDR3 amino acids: CASSKAIVQETQYF. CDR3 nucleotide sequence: TGTGCCAGCAGCAAAGCAATAGTTCAAGAGACCCAGTACTTC.

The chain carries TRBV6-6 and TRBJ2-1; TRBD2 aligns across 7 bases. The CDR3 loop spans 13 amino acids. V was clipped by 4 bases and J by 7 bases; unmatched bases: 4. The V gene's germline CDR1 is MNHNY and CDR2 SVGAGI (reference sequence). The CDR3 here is CASSFAGGNEQFF. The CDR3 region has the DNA TGTGCCAGCAGTTTCGCCGGGGGGAATGAGCAGTTCTTC.

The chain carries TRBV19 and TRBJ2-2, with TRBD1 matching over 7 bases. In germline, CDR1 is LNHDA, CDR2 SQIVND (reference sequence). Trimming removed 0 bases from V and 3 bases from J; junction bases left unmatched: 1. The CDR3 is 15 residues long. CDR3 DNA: TGTGCCAGTAGTATAGAACAGGGGTACACCGGGGAGCTGTTTTTT. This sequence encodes CASSIEQGYTGELFF.

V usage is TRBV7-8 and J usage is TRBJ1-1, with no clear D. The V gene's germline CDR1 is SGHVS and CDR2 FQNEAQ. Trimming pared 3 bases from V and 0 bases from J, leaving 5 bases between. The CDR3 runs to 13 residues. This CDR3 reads CASSFDMNTEAFF. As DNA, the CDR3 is TGTGCCAGCAGCTTTGACATGAACACTGAAGCTTTCTTT.

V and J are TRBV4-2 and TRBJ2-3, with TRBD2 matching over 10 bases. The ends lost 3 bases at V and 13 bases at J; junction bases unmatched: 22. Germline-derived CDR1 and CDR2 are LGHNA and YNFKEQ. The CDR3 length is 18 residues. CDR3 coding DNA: TGTGCCAGCAGCCATGAGCGGGGGGGCCTGAATCTGCATTGTTTGGAGTATTTT. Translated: CASSHERGGLNLHCLEYF.

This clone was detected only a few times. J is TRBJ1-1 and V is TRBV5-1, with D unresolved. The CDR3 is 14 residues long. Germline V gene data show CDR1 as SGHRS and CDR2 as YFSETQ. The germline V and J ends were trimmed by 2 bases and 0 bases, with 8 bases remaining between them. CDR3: CASSFGSMNTEAFF. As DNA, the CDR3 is TGCGCCAGCAGCTTCGGGAGTATGAACACTGAAGCTTTCTTT.

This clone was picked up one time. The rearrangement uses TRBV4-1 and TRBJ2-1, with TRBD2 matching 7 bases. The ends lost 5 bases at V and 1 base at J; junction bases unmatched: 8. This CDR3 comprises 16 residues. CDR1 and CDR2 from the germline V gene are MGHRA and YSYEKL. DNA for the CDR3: TGCGCCAGCAGCTGGGGGGGGAGCTCATCCTACAATGAGCAGTTCTTC. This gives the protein CASSWGGSSSYNEQFF.

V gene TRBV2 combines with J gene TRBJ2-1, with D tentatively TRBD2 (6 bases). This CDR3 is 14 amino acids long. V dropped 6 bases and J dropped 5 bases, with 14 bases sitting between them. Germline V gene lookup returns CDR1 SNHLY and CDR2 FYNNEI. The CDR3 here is CASRPGLGHNEQFF. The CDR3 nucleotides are TGTGCCAGCAGACCGGGACTGGGCCACAATGAGCAGTTCTTC. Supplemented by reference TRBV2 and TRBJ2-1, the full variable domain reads EPEVTQTPSHQVTQMGQEVILRCVPISNHLYFYWYRQILGQKVEFLVSFYNNEISEKSEIFDDQFSVERPDGSNFTLKIRSTKLEDSAMYFCASRPGLGHNEQFFGPGTRLTVL.

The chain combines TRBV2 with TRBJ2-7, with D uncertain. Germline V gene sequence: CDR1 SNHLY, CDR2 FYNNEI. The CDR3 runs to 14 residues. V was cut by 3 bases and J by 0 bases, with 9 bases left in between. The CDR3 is CASSDPTFSYEQYF. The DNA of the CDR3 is TGTGCCAGCAGTGACCCGACTTTCTCCTACGAGCAGTACTTC.